What follows are 19 T cell receptor beta chains derived from one specimen sequenced in a study of CD8+ T cells in alopecia areata. Investigators isolated RNA and reverse transcribed it into cDNA to act as the sequencing template. TCRdb's table, derived via immunoSEQ multiplex PCR, lists solely in-frame clones and lacks some. The table shows around 150,000 clones, with 75% to 85% occurring only once. Sample treatment: oral pan-JAK inhibitor, 5-10 mg twice daily. The input for sequencing was CD8+ T cells sorted from blood, taken at week 4, from a patient treated with tofacitinib. These receptors all come from a human donor with alopecia areata.

CDR3 region: CASSPWDSAGVQETQYF. The DNA for the CDR3 is TGTGCCAGCAGCCCTTGGGACTCAGCGGGGGTACAAGAGACCCAGTACTTC. The rearrangement links TRBV2 to TRBJ2-5, with 8 bases lining up with TRBD2. Germline values: CDR1 SNHLY, CDR2 FYNNEI. This CDR3 spans 17 amino acids. With 6 bases clipped from V and 2 bases from J, the junction kept 14 bases outside the gene matches.

This clone was detected only once. The genes are TRBV29-1 and TRBJ2-7; 7 bases agree with TRBD2. Germline CDR1 is SQVTM and CDR2 is ANQGSEA. The CDR3 runs to 15 residues. With 0 bases clipped from V and 3 bases from J, the junction kept 8 bases outside the gene matches. The CDR3 DNA is TGCAGCGTTGAAGATCTTGTGGGGGGGAGCTACGAGCAGTACTTC. The encoded protein is CSVEDLVGGSYEQYF.

V is TRBV7-9 and J is TRBJ2-5; the D gene is possibly TRBD1 (5 bases). V lost 7 bases to trimming and J lost 2 bases, with 17 bases between them. Per germline, CDR1 SEHNR and CDR2 FQNEAQ (reference sequence). This CDR3 has 15 amino acids. The CDR3, as DNA: TGTGCCAGCACTTTCCCCCAGGGAAGGCAAGAGACCCAGTACTTC. It yields the protein CASTFPQGRQETQYF.

The chain carries TRBV6-8 and TRBJ2-4; TRBD1 might be the D (6 bases). The CDR3 covers 15 residues. CDR1 and CDR2 (germline): MNHGY, SAAAGT. Trimming removed 4 bases from V and 0 bases from J, with 10 bases in between. DNA of the CDR3: TGTGCCAGCAGTTCGACAGGATTAGCCAAAAACATTCAGTACTTC. Amino acid sequence: CASSSTGLAKNIQYF.

V gene TRBV4-3 combines with J gene TRBJ2-7; 8 positions match TRBD1. V shed 8 bases, J shed 5 bases, and the junction held 11 bases outside the gene matches. CDR1 LGHNA and CDR2 YSLEER come from the germline V gene. CDR3 length: 14 amino acids. CDR3 loop: CASAPDRAGDEQYF. DNA for the CDR3: TGCGCCAGCGCTCCGGACAGGGCTGGCGACGAGCAGTACTTC.

This clone has just a few counts. The chain combines TRBV4-2 with TRBJ2-7; TRBD1 agrees at 9 bases. This CDR3 spans 16 amino acids. The V and J ends lost 0 bases and 2 bases, in that order; junction bases with no gene match: 5. Germline CDR1 LGHNA, CDR2 YNFKEQ. CDR3: CASSQEGQGATYEQYF. As DNA, the CDR3 is TGTGCCAGCAGCCAAGAGGGACAGGGAGCTACCTACGAGCAGTACTTC.

V and J are TRBV6-1 and TRBJ2-1; 7 positions match TRBD2. The CDR3 is 14 residues long. CDR1 and CDR2 from the germline V gene are MNHNS and SASEGT. With 3 bases clipped from V and 7 bases from J, the junction kept 6 bases outside the gene matches. The CDR3 coding sequence is TGTGCCAGCAGTGAGACTAGCCTTGGTAATGAGCAGTTCTTC. Protein sequence: CASSETSLGNEQFF.

The chain is built from TRBV7-9 and TRBJ1-6; D is unresolved. V was cut by 1 base and J by 9 bases, with 4 bases left in between. Germline CDR1 SEHNR, CDR2 FQNEAQ (reference sequence). The CDR3 loop spans 12 amino acids. As DNA, the CDR3 is TGTGCCAGCAGCTTAGGCGGTTCACCCCTCCACTTT. This gives the protein CASSLGGSPLHF.

The chain links TRBV7-6 to TRBJ2-7; D may be TRBD2 (7 bases). CDR1 is SGHVS, CDR2 FNYEAQ, per germline. The V gene lost 0 bases and the J gene lost 2 bases, with 14 bases spanning the gap. The length of the CDR3 is 16 residues. The CDR3 DNA reads as TGTGCCAGCAGCTTAGCTAGGGGGGGGTCCCCCTACGAGCAGTACTTC. This codes for CASSLARGGSPYEQYF.

The chain links TRBV7-2 to TRBJ2-7; D possibly corresponds to TRBD1 (5 bases). The germline V and J ends were trimmed by 5 bases and 2 bases, with 10 bases remaining between them. Per the germline V gene, CDR1 is SGHTA and CDR2 is FQGNSA. The CDR3 totals 13 residues. CDR3 nucleotide sequence: TGTGCCAGCAGCGTAGGACAAACCTACGAGCAGTACTTC. This sequence encodes CASSVGQTYEQYF.

CDR3 nucleotide sequence: TGCGCCAGCAGCTGGGGACAGTTAGAGACCCAGTACTTC. Its translation: CASSWGQLETQYF. The chain links TRBV4-1 to TRBJ2-5; 7 bases match TRBD1. CDR1 is MGHRA, CDR2 YSYEKL, per germline. Trimming removed 5 bases from V and 4 bases from J; junction bases left unmatched: 4. The CDR3 has 13 residues.

This sequence joins TRBV4-3 and TRBJ1-5; D gene uncertain. Deletions cut 0 bases from V and 4 bases from J, with 13 bases between. This CDR3 is built from 16 residues. The germline V gene has CDR1 LGHNA and CDR2 YSLEER. The CDR3 region is CASSQEWGMRNQPQHF. The CDR3 DNA follows: TGCGCCAGCAGCCAAGAGTGGGGAATGCGGAATCAGCCCCAGCATTTT.

The gene calls are TRBV10-3 and TRBJ1-2; D unclear. The CDR3 has 15 amino acids. The V and J ends lost 5 bases and 6 bases respectively, with 19 bases between them. The germline CDR1 and CDR2 sequences are ENHRY and SYGVKD. This chain's CDR3 is CAISPSYTQIHGYTF. CDR3 DNA sequence: TGTGCCATCAGTCCATCCTACACCCAGATCCATGGCTACACCTTC.

The V and J genes are TRBV7-2 and TRBJ1-2, with D possibly TRBD1 on 5 matching bases. With 5 bases removed from V and 14 bases from J, the gap between germline ends came to 18 bases. Germline values: CDR1 SGHTA, CDR2 FQGNSA. The CDR3 loop spans 12 amino acids. The CDR3 DNA reads TGTGCCAGCAGCCCCGGGACTAGAGTTGAAACCTTC. It yields the protein CASSPGTRVETF.

V usage is TRBV7-9 and J usage is TRBJ2-7; D is unclear. V lost 4 bases to trimming and J lost 5 bases, with 9 bases between them. Germline V CDR1 and CDR2: SEHNR, FQNEAQ (reference sequence). The CDR3 loop spans 12 amino acids. CDR3 nucleotide sequence: TGTGCCAGCAGCTACACTGTCGACGAGCAGTACTTC. It translates to CASSYTVDEQYF.

In this sample, this clone turned up a few times. This sequence joins TRBV11-1 and TRBJ1-2; D unclear. Per germline, CDR1 SGHAT and CDR2 FQDESV (reference sequence). The CDR3 runs to 13 residues. Deletions cut 4 bases from V and 7 bases from J, with 13 bases between. The CDR3 sequence is CASSSGEFTGYTF. Written as DNA, the CDR3 is TGTGCCAGCAGCTCCGGTGAATTTACTGGCTACACCTTC.

The V call is TRBV2, the J call TRBJ2-7; tentative D call: TRBD1 (6 bases). The germline V gene has CDR1 SNHLY and CDR2 FYNNEI. The CDR3 extends over 13 amino acids. V was shortened by 4 bases and J by 0 bases, with 7 bases between the two germline ends. The CDR3 sequence is CASSGDNSYEQYF. In nucleotides, the CDR3 is TGTGCCAGCAGTGGGGACAACTCCTACGAGCAGTACTTC.

This clone was seen a single time. The rearrangement links TRBV7-9 to TRBJ2-5; D may be TRBD1 (6 bases). The CDR3 consists of 18 residues. V was cut by 1 base and J by 4 bases, with 22 bases left in between. Germline V gene data show CDR1 as SEHNR and CDR2 as FQNEAQ (reference sequence). CDR3 region: CASSLVPEPGETRETQYF. The CDR3 nucleotides are TGTGCCAGCAGCTTAGTACCGGAGCCAGGGGAGACCCGAGAGACCCAGTACTTC.

In its sample, this clone was seen a few times. In DNA, the CDR3 is TGTGCCAGCAGCTCAGACAGGCCCTACGAGCAGTACTTC. This translates into CASSSDRPYEQYF. The chain links TRBV7-9 to TRBJ2-7; maybe TRBD1 (6 bases). Trimming removed 4 bases at V and 2 bases at J, with 9 bases between. The CDR3 is 13 amino acids. CDR1 is SEHNR, CDR2 FQNEAQ, per germline (reference sequence).